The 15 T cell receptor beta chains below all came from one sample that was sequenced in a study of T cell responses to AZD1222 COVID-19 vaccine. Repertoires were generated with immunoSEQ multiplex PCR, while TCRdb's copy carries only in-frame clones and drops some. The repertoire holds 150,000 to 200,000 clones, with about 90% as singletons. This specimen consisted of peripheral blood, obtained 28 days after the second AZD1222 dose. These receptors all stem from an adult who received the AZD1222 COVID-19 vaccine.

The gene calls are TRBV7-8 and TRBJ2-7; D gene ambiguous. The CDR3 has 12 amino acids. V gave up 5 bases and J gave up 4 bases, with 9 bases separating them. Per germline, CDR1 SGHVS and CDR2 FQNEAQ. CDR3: CASSPSRYEQYF. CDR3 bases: TGTGCCAGCAGCCCATCTCGGTACGAGCAGTACTTC.

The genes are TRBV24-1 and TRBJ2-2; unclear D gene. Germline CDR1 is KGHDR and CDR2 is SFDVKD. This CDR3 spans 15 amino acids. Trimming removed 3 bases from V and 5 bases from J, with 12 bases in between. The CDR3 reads CATSDDSRVTGELFF. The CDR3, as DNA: TGTGCCACCAGTGATGATTCTAGGGTGACCGGGGAGCTGTTTTTT.

This chain's CDR3 is CASSGGGQGNQPQHF. As DNA, the CDR3 is TGTGCCAGCAGTGGAGGGGGGCAAGGCAATCAGCCCCAGCATTTT. The chain combines TRBV21-1 with TRBJ1-5. TRBV21-1 is tagged as a pseudogene. The CDR3 has 15 residues.

In DNA, the CDR3 is TGTGCCAGCAGCGCCGGGACAGGGGGTGGCGAGCAGTACTTC. Translation: CASSAGTGGGEQYF. The J gene is TRBJ2-7, the V gene TRBV9; 11 bases map to TRBD1. With 3 bases clipped from V and 6 bases from J, the junction kept 5 bases outside the gene matches. This CDR3 has 14 residues. Germline CDR1 and CDR2: SGDLS and YYNGEE.

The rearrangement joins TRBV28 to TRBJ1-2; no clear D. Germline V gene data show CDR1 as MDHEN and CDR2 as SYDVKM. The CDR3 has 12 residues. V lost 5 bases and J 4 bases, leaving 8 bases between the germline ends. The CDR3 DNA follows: TGTGCCAGCAGTCCACAAGGCTATGGCTACACCTTC. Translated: CASSPQGYGYTF.

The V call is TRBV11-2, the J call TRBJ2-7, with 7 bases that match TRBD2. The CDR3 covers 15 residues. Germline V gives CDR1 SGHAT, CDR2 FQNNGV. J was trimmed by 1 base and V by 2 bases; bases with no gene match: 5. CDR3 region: CASSLKAGESYEQYF. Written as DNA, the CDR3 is TGTGCCAGCAGCTTAAAGGCGGGAGAATCCTACGAGCAGTACTTC. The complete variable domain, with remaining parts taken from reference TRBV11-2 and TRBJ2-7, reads EAGVAQSPRYKIIEKRQSVAFWCNPISGHATLYWYQQILGQGPKLLIQFQNNGVVDDSQLPKDRFSAERLKGVDSTLKIQPAKLEDSAVYLCASSLKAGESYEQYFGPGTRLTVT.

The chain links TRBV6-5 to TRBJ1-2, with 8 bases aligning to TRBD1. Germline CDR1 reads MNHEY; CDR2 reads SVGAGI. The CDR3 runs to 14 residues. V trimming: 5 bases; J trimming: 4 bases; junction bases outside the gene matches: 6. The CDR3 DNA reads TGTGCCAGCAGTCTAGGACAGGGTACCTATGGCTACACCTTC. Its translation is CASSLGQGTYGYTF.

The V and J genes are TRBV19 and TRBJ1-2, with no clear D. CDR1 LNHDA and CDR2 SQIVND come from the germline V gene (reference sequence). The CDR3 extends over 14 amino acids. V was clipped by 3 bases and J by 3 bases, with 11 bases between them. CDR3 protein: CASSMTRNDYGYTF. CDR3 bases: TGTGCCAGTAGTATGACGCGGAATGACTATGGCTACACCTTC.

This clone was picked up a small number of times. The DNA for the CDR3 is TGTGCCAGCAGCTATGGGGCCATGAACACTGAAGCTTTCTTT. Translation gives CASSYGAMNTEAFF. The chain employs TRBV7-2 and TRBJ1-1, with D possibly being TRBD1 (5 bases). The germline CDR1 and CDR2 sequences are SGHTA and FQGNSA. The CDR3 is made up of 14 amino acids. V lost 4 bases and J 0 bases, leaving 9 bases between the germline ends.

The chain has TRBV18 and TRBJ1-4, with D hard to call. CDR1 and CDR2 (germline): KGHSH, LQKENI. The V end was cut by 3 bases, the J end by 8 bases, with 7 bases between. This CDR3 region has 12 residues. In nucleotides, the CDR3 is TGTGCCAGCTCACCTGGGAAGGAAAAACTGTTTTTT. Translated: CASSPGKEKLFF.

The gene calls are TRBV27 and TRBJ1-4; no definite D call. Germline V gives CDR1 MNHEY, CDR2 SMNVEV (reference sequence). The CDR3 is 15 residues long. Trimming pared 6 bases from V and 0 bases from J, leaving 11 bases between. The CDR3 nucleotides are TGTGCCAGCAGAGGTCACAGCTCAACTAATGAAAAACTGTTTTTT. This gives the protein CASRGHSSTNEKLFF.

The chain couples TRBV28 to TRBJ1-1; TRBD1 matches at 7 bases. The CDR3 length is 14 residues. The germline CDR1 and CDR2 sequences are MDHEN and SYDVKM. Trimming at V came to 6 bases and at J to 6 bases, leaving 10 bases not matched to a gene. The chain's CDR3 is CASRLTGSWSEAFF. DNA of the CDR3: TGTGCCAGCAGATTGACAGGGAGTTGGTCTGAAGCTTTCTTT.

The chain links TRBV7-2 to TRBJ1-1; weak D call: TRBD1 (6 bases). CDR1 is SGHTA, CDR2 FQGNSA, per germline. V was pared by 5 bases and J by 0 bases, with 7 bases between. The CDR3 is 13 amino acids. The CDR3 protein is CASSRGLNTEAFF. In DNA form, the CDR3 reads TGTGCCAGCAGCAGGGGGTTGAACACTGAAGCTTTCTTT.

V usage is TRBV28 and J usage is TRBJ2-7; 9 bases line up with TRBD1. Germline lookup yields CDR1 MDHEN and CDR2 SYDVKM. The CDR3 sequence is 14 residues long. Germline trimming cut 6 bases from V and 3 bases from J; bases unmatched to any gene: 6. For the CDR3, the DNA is TGTGCCAGCAGCCAACCGGGACAGGGCTACGAGCAGTACTTC. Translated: CASSQPGQGYEQYF.

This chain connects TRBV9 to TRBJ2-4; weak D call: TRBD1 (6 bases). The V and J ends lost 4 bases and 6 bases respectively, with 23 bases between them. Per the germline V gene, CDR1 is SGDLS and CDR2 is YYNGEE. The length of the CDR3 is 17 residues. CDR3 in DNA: TGTGCCAGCAGCCGGGACACTCTAATCCCCTCTGGAAACATTCAGTACTTC. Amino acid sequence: CASSRDTLIPSGNIQYF. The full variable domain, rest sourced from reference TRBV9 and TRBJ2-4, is DSGVTQTPKHLITATGQRVTLRCSPRSGDLSVYWYQQSLDQGLQFLIQYYNGEERAKGNILERFSAQQFPDLHSELNLSSLELGDSALYFCASSRDTLIPSGNIQYFGAGTRLSVL.